These T cell receptor beta chains were read from a single sample in a study of blood T cell repertoires in COVID-19. Here immunoSEQ multiplex PCR was the method, and the copy in TCRdb shows in-frame clones only, minus some. The sample contains around 420,000 clones, approximately 88% of which appear only once. The source material was PBMCs or T cells enriched from blood (not recorded which). These receptors were collected from a woman in her thirties or forties with acute COVID-19. Both conserved end residues are part of each CDR3. D genes are given only for firm matches. Clone size is shown for a subset of rows, as once, few, many or a class of expanded clone.

V gene: TRBV5-1
clone size: NA
J gene: TRBJ1-1
D gene: NA
CDR3 protein: CASSLVPGTEAFF
CDR3 DNA: TGCGCCAGCAGCTTGGTACCCGGCACTGAAGCTTTCTTT

V gene: TRBV19
clone size: NA
J gene: TRBJ1-2
D gene: TRBD1
CDR3 protein: CASHDRAYGYTF
CDR3 DNA: TGTGCCAGTCATGACAGGGCTTATGGCTACACCTTC

V gene: TRBV5-6
clone size: NA
J gene: TRBJ1-1
D gene: NA
CDR3 protein: CASSTGLNTEAFF
CDR3 DNA: TGTGCCAGCAGCACAGGGCTTAACACTGAAGCTTTCTTT

V gene: TRBV2
clone size: NA
J gene: TRBJ1-3
D gene: NA
CDR3 protein: CASSGGTRGRNTIYF
CDR3 DNA: TGTGCCAGCAGTGGAGGGACAAGGGGACGAAACACCATATATTTT

V gene: TRBV11-2
clone size: NA
J gene: TRBJ2-3
D gene: NA
CDR3 protein: CASSREIPDTQYF
CDR3 DNA: TGTGCCAGCAGCAGGGAGATCCCAGATACGCAGTATTTT

V gene: TRBV6-5
clone size: NA
J gene: TRBJ2-1
D gene: TRBD2
CDR3 protein: CASSYSGGKGHNEQFF
CDR3 DNA: TGTGCCAGCAGTTACTCGGGGGGGAAGGGCCACAATGAGCAGTTCTTC

V gene: TRBV2
clone size: NA
J gene: TRBJ2-3
D gene: TRBD2
CDR3 protein: CASTPPGGLASFDTQYF
CDR3 DNA: TGTGCCAGCACCCCCCCGGGAGGACTAGCCTCCTTCGATACGCAGTATTTT

V gene: TRBV6-5
clone size: NA
J gene: TRBJ1-6
D gene: TRBD1
CDR3 protein: CASSAGTANNSPLHF
CDR3 DNA: TGTGCCAGCAGCGCCGGGACAGCCAATAATTCACCCCTCCACTTT

V gene: TRBV2
clone size: few
J gene: TRBJ1-5
D gene: TRBD1
CDR3 protein: CASSDRTGYQPQHF
CDR3 DNA: TGTGCCAGCAGTGATAGGACAGGTTATCAGCCCCAGCATTTT

V gene: TRBV30
clone size: once
J gene: TRBJ1-6
D gene: NA
CDR3 protein: CAWSVHGGVSSPLHF
CDR3 DNA: TGTGCCTGGAGTGTACACGGGGGGGTGAGTTCACCCCTCCACTTT

V gene: TRBV5-1
clone size: once
J gene: TRBJ1-6
D gene: NA
CDR3 protein: CASSLASGTYNSPLHF
CDR3 DNA: TGCGCCAGCAGCTTGGCTTCGGGAACTTATAATTCACCCCTCCACTTT

V gene: TRBV6-5
clone size: NA
J gene: TRBJ2-1
D gene: TRBD1
CDR3 protein: CASRGTGAGEQFF
CDR3 DNA: TGTGCCAGCAGAGGTACAGGGGCCGGTGAGCAGTTCTTC

V gene: TRBV11-3
clone size: NA
J gene: TRBJ1-3
D gene: NA
CDR3 protein: CASSPGTLRTNTIYF
CDR3 DNA: TGTGCCAGCAGCCCCGGGACTCTCAGGACAAACACCATATATTTT

V gene: TRBV29-1
clone size: NA
J gene: TRBJ1-3
D gene: NA
CDR3 protein: CSVERGTGNTIYF
CDR3 DNA: TGCAGCGTCGAACGGGGTACTGGAAACACCATATATTTT

V gene: TRBV2
clone size: NA
J gene: TRBJ2-7
D gene: TRBD2
CDR3 protein: CASSPLAGSYEQYF
CDR3 DNA: TGTGCCAGCAGCCCATTAGCGGGGTCCTACGAGCAGTACTTC

V gene: TRBV9
clone size: NA
J gene: TRBJ2-7
D gene: NA
CDR3 protein: CASSVSPSPAYEQYF
CDR3 DNA: TGTGCCAGCAGCGTTAGCCCCAGTCCCGCCTACGAGCAGTACTTC